These T cell receptor beta chains were read from a single sample in a study of T-cell reconstitution after alpha-beta-depleted transplantation in children. MiXCR was run by TCRdb on the PCR reads, yielding one entry per CDR3 protein. The profile shows hundreds of thousands of distinct CDR3 sequences, about 16% of them singletons. Specimen: PBMCs, mostly from graft donor cells, collected 360 days after TCRalphabeta/CD19-depleted stem cell transplant. The origin of the receptors is a male patient aged 2 to 9 who had a stem cell transplant for acute lymphoblastic leukemia, so the T cells may come from the graft donor. CDR3s include the opening cysteine and the closing phenylalanine or tryptophan. The order of the fields is V gene, clone size, J gene, D gene, CDR3 protein, CDR3 DNA. A D gene is named only where the DNA matches it firmly. Rows may omit the clone size; those that give it use once, few, many or a size class.

TRBV5-1	.	TRBJ2-3	TRBD2	CASSLVLTSAPNTDTQYF	TGCGCCAGCAGCTTGGTCCTTACTAGCGCGCCGAATACAGATACGCAGTATTTT
TRBV28	few	TRBJ1-6	.	CASSVGTLNSPLHF	TGTGCCAGCAGCGTCGGGACACTAAATTCACCCCTCCACTTT
TRBV5-1	.	TRBJ2-7	TRBD2	CASSLDTSGPYEQYF	TGCGCCAGCAGCTTGGATACTAGCGGCCCCTACGAGCAGTACTTC
TRBV3-1	few	TRBJ2-7	TRBD1	CASSLRPGQASYEQYF	TGTGCCAGCAGCCTTAGGCCGGGACAGGCATCCTACGAGCAGTACTTC
TRBV20-1	.	TRBJ1-4	.	CSARPRHGIDNEKLFF	TGCAGTGCTAGACCACGACACGGAATCGATAATGAAAAACTGTTTTTT
TRBV28	.	TRBJ2-5	TRBD1	CASSPGGKTQYF	TGTGCCAGCAGCCCAGGGGGCAAGACCCAGTACTTC
TRBV12-3/TRBV12-4	.	TRBJ2-7	.	CASSFQGLSPYEQYF	TGTGCCAGCAGTTTCCAGGGCCTGAGTCCCTACGAGCAGTACTTC
TRBV3-1	few	TRBJ2-3	TRBD2	CASSHTSGTTDTQYF	TGTGCCAGCAGCCACACTAGCGGGACCACAGATACGCAGTATTTT
TRBV4-3	few	TRBJ1-4	TRBD1	CASSQHGTGAEKLFF	TGCGCCAGCAGCCAACACGGGACAGGGGCTGAAAAACTGTTTTTT
TRBV29-1	few	TRBJ2-5	TRBD1	CSAGQAEETQYF	TGCAGCGCAGGACAGGCGGAAGAGACCCAGTACTTC
TRBV11-2	.	TRBJ1-2	TRBD1	CASSLELRDSNYGYTF	TGTGCCAGCAGCTTAGAGTTACGGGACAGCAACTATGGCTACACCTTC
TRBV29-1	.	TRBJ2-1	TRBD2	CSVSNDPLAGGSYNEQFF	TGCAGCGTTTCGAACGACCCACTAGCGGGAGGTTCCTACAATGAGCAGTTCTTC
TRBV28	few	TRBJ2-7	.	CASSSPRPRYEQYF	TGTGCCAGCAGTTCGCCCCGGCCCCGGTACGAGCAGTACTTC
TRBV12-3/TRBV12-4	few	TRBJ1-1	TRBD1	CASSRRQGTEAFF	TGTGCCAGCAGCCGGCGACAGGGCACTGAAGCTTTCTTT
TRBV4-2	many	TRBJ1-2	.	CASSQERGNYGYTF	TGTGCCAGCAGCCAAGAAAGGGGTAACTATGGCTACACCTTC
TRBV9	many	TRBJ2-4	.	CASSPGVAGLKNIQYF	TGTGCCAGCAGCCCAGGGGTGGCAGGGCTCAAAAACATTCAGTACTTC
TRBV7-2	.	TRBJ2-7	.	CASSLVIASYEQYF	TGTGCCAGCAGCTTAGTGATAGCCTCCTACGAGCAGTACTTC
TRBV12-3/TRBV12-4	many	TRBJ2-3	.	CASSLVRSTDTQYF	TGTGCCAGCAGTTTGGTTAGGAGCACAGATACGCAGTATTTT
TRBV20-1	few	TRBJ2-1	TRBD2	CSARTGGHNEQFF	TGCAGTGCTAGGACGGGGGGTCACAATGAGCAGTTCTTC
TRBV3-1	few	TRBJ2-7	.	CASSQEAGSPEQYF	TGTGCCAGCAGCCAAGAGGCAGGCAGTCCCGAGCAGTACTTC
TRBV28	.	TRBJ2-3	.	CASSFWKGRGTTDTQYF	TGTGCCAGCAGTTTTTGGAAGGGACGGGGGACCACAGATACGCAGTATTTT
TRBV6-1	.	TRBJ1-1	.	CASATYRDTEAFF	TGTGCCAGTGCAACCTACAGGGACACTGAAGCTTTCTTT
TRBV15	.	TRBJ1-5	.	CATSSGTPYGNQPQHF	TGTGCCACCAGCAGCGGGACCCCCTATGGTAATCAGCCCCAGCATTTT
TRBV7-2	few	TRBJ2-2	.	CASSSARRGIGELFF	TGTGCCAGCAGCTCCGCCCGGCGTGGAATCGGGGAGCTGTTTTTT
TRBV7-9	.	TRBJ1-1	.	CASSPSTDGHTEAFF	TGTGCCAGCAGCCCGTCGACCGATGGACACACTGAAGCTTTCTTT
TRBV15	.	TRBJ2-5	TRBD1	CATSSLTGAQETQYF	TGTGCCACCAGCAGCTTGACAGGGGCCCAAGAGACCCAGTACTTC
TRBV7-6	few	TRBJ2-5	TRBD1	CASSSTGTGPETQYF	TGTGCCAGCAGCTCCACCGGGACAGGGCCAGAGACCCAGTACTTC
TRBV16	few	TRBJ1-5	TRBD1	CASSLFSGQGNQPQHF	TGTGCCAGCAGCCTGTTTAGCGGACAGGGGAATCAGCCCCAGCATTTT
TRBV12-3/TRBV12-4	few	TRBJ2-5	TRBD1	CASSDGTGGLETQYF	TGTGCCAGCAGTGACGGGACAGGGGGCCTAGAGACCCAGTACTTC
TRBV20-1	few	TRBJ2-7	TRBD1	CSAQNRLGQPTTYEQYF	TGCAGTGCTCAGAACCGATTGGGACAGCCTACAACCTACGAGCAGTACTTC
TRBV4-3	few	TRBJ2-7	TRBD2	CASSQGTSVPYEQYF	TGCGCCAGCAGCCAAGGGACTAGTGTCCCCTACGAGCAGTACTTC
TRBV25-1	.	TRBJ2-7	TRBD1	CASSEFGTGGYEQYF	TGTGCCAGCAGTGAATTTGGGACAGGGGGCTACGAGCAGTACTTC
TRBV14	few	TRBJ2-3	.	CASSGSRADTQYF	TGTGCCAGCAGCGGGAGTCGGGCAGATACGCAGTATTTT
TRBV7-2	many	TRBJ2-7	TRBD1	CASSFSHMGTGLTYEQYF	TGTGCCAGCAGCTTTTCACACATGGGGACAGGGCTGACCTACGAGCAGTACTTC
TRBV4-3	.	TRBJ2-7	.	CASSQDERAGYEQYF	TGCGCCAGCAGCCAAGATGAGCGGGCAGGCTACGAGCAGTACTTC
TRBV20-1	few	TRBJ2-1	TRBD2	CSARVGLAGVSSYNEQFF	TGCAGTGCTAGAGTGGGACTAGCGGGAGTAAGCTCCTACAATGAGCAGTTCTTC
TRBV28	few	TRBJ1-6	TRBD1	CASRTGLTNSPLHF	TGTGCCAGCAGGACAGGGCTGACGAATTCACCCCTCCACTTT
TRBV12-3/TRBV12-4	.	TRBJ1-6	TRBD1	CASRITGGPSSPLHF	TGTGCCAGCAGAATAACAGGGGGCCCTAGTTCACCCCTCCACTTT
TRBV6-5	few	TRBJ1-5	.	CASSYGLGNQPQHF	TGTGCCAGCAGTTACGGCTTGGGAAATCAGCCCCAGCATTTT
TRBV3-1	.	TRBJ2-1	TRBD2	CASSQDWTSGRAPFF	TGTGCCAGCAGCCAAGATTGGACTAGCGGGAGGGCCCCGTTCTTC